This passage covers 9 T cell receptor beta chains from one sample sequenced in a study of T cells and copy number aberrations in small-cell lung cancer. The protocol was immunoSEQ multiplex PCR, while the TCRdb copy is restricted to in-frame clones and leaves out a portion. This table holds around 1,200 clones, about 85% found once. The sequenced sample consisted of tumor tissue. The receptor set was obtained from a woman aged 50 to 65 with small cell lung cancer.

The chain recombines TRBV2 with TRBJ2-7, with unresolved D. Deletions cut 8 bases from V and 5 bases from J, with 13 bases between. From germline, CDR1 is SNHLY and CDR2 FYNNEI. The CDR3 contains 12 residues. CDR3 nucleotides: TGTGCCAGCTGTGCTACATACAACGAGCAGTACTTC. Translated: CASCATYNEQYF. Using reference TRBV2 and TRBJ2-7 for the parts outside the CDR3, the full variable domain is EPEVTQTPSHQVTQMGQEVILRCVPISNHLYFYWYRQILGQKVEFLVSFYNNEISEKSEIFDDQFSVERPDGSNFTLKIRSTKLEDSAMYFCASCATYNEQYFGPGTRLTVT.

This chain uses TRBV30 with TRBJ2-2; 9 bases agree with TRBD1. Germline V lookup: CDR1 GTSNPN, CDR2 SVGIG (reference sequence). The CDR3 runs to 15 residues. The J segment lost 3 bases and the V segment lost 7 bases, leaving 9 bases of the junction unmatched. The chain's CDR3 is CAYLTGTGYTGELFF. The CDR3, as DNA: TGTGCCTACCTAACCGGGACAGGGTACACCGGGGAGCTGTTTTTT.

The chain links TRBV19 to TRBJ2-7; D gene uncertain. The length of the CDR3 is 13 residues. V was clipped by 0 bases and J by 8 bases, with 11 bases between them. Germline-derived CDR1 and CDR2 are LNHDA and SQIVND (reference sequence). Here the CDR3 reads CASSIDLRAQQYF. CDR3 nucleotides: TGTGCCAGTAGTATAGATCTTAGGGCGCAGCAGTACTTC.

Only one count was recorded for this clone. This chain links TRBV5-4 with TRBJ2-1; 11 positions agree with TRBD2. V shed 2 bases, J shed 8 bases, and the junction held 6 bases outside the gene matches. This CDR3 region has 15 residues. Germline V gene data show CDR1 as SGHNT and CDR2 as YYREEE (reference sequence). The CDR3 DNA reads TGTGCCAGCAGCTTTAGCGGGAGGGCCTTTTATGAGCAGTTCTTC. This encodes CASSFSGRAFYEQFF.

This chain joins TRBV5-4 and TRBJ1-5; unclear D gene. This CDR3 comprises 12 residues. The V gene lost 3 bases and the J gene lost 5 bases, with 6 bases spanning the gap. Germline V gives CDR1 SGHNT, CDR2 YYREEE (reference sequence). The CDR3 loop reads CASSYGDQPQHF. CDR3 DNA: TGTGCCAGCAGCTACGGTGATCAGCCCCAGCATTTT.

The chain joins TRBV5-6 to TRBJ1-5; weak D call: TRBD1 (5 bases). Per the germline V gene, CDR1 is SGHDT and CDR2 is YYEEEE. This CDR3 is built from 15 residues. The germline V and J ends were trimmed by 4 bases and 0 bases, with 11 bases remaining between them. CDR3 sequence (DNA): TGTGCCAGCAGCCAGGGTTTATATAGCAATCAGCCCCAGCATTTT. As protein: CASSQGLYSNQPQHF. Together with reference TRBV5-6 and TRBJ1-5, the CDR3 gives the full variable domain: DAGVTQSPTHLIKTRGQQVTLRCSPKSGHDTVSWYQQALGQGPQFIFQYYEEEERQRGNFPDRFSGHQFPNYSSELNVNALLLGDSALYLCASSQGLYSNQPQHFGDGTRLSIL.

The chain links TRBV19 to TRBJ2-6, with a tentative D call TRBD2 (5 bases). V shed 7 bases and J shed 0 bases, with 13 bases lying between them. CDR1 is LNHDA and CDR2 is SQIVND in the germline V gene (reference sequence). The CDR3 contains 16 residues. CDR3: CASTTGTRSGANVLTF. In nucleotides, the CDR3 is TGTGCCAGTACAACGGGAACCCGCTCTGGGGCCAACGTCCTGACTTTC.

The chain has TRBV4-1 and TRBJ2-1; 7 nucleotides agree with TRBD2. CDR3 length equals 17 residues. Looked up from germline, CDR1 is MGHRA and CDR2 is YSYEKL. J lost 0 bases, V lost 3 bases, and 8 bases had no gene match. The CDR3 region has the DNA TGCGCCAGCAGCCAGGGGGGGGGAACGAGCTCCTACAATGAGCAGTTCTTC. As protein: CASSQGGGTSSYNEQFF.

This clone was counted once. The genes are TRBV15 and TRBJ2-6; D is unclear. V lost 0 bases and J 0 bases, leaving 6 bases between the germline ends. Germline assignment: CDR1 LNHNV and CDR2 YYDKDF (reference sequence). The CDR3 runs 16 residues. The CDR3 bases are TGTGCCACCAGCAGAGATTCGGGCTCTGGGGCCAACGTCCTGACTTTC. Translated: CATSRDSGSGANVLTF.